Listed below are T cell receptor beta chains from one sample, sequenced in a study of molecular identifiers for immune sequencing clone quantification. One entry per CDR3 protein results from TCRdb running MiXCR on the PCR reads. The table records a few hundred thousand distinct CDR3 sequences, about 25% of them present only once. Sequences were obtained from naive CD8+ T cells from blood, with Jurkat cell RNA spiked in. All receptors come from a human donor in good health. Some libraries in this study had Jurkat cell RNA spiked in. Both conserved end residues are part of each CDR3. D genes are given only for firm matches. The size field is filled for only some rows; it gives once, few, many or a size class.

cdr3_nt,cdr3_aa,j_call,clone_size,v_call,d_call
TGTGCCAGCAGTCCACAGGGGGGGATGAACACTGAAGCTTTCTTT,CASSPQGGMNTEAFF,TRBJ1-1,NA,TRBV28,TRBD1
TGTGCCAGTAGTATGGATAGTCGGGGGCGCCATCAGCCCCAGCATTTT,CASSMDSRGRHQPQHF,TRBJ1-5,NA,TRBV19,NA
TGTGCCAGCAGCGCCCGGGACACCGATAGCACAGATACGCAGTATTTT,CASSARDTDSTDTQYF,TRBJ2-3,NA,TRBV5-6,NA
TGCGCCAGCAGCTTGGCAGGGCTAGTTAACGACAATGAGCAGTTCTTC,CASSLAGLVNDNEQFF,TRBJ2-1,few,TRBV5-1,NA
TGTGCCAGTAGTTGGACGAATGCTAACAATGAGCAGTTCTTC,CASSWTNANNEQFF,TRBJ2-1,NA,TRBV19,NA
TGTGCCAGCAGCTCAACGGGGGGGGCCTACAATCAGCCCCAGCATTTT,CASSSTGGAYNQPQHF,TRBJ1-5,few,TRBV7-9,NA
TGTGCCAGCAGCCCTCGGACAGGCCCCAATTCACCCCTCCACTTT,CASSPRTGPNSPLHF,TRBJ1-6,few,TRBV7-8,TRBD1
TGTGCCAGTAGCTACATCCCGCTAGGCTATGGCTACACCTTC,CASSYIPLGYGYTF,TRBJ1-2,few,TRBV19,NA
TGTGCCAGCTGGGTCCAGGCTTTCCCCTACGAGCAGTACTTC,CASWVQAFPYEQYF,TRBJ2-7,few,TRBV6-5,NA
TGTGCCAGCAGCCTGAACAGGGGCCCTGAAGCTTTCTTT,CASSLNRGPEAFF,TRBJ1-1,NA,TRBV6-5,TRBD1
TGTGCCAGTAGCCTGGACGTTGCGAACACCGGGGAGCTGTTTTTT,CASSLDVANTGELFF,TRBJ2-2,many,TRBV19,NA
TGTGCCAGCTCACCGGAGAGTCGGGTATTTGAGCAGTTCTTC,CASSPESRVFEQFF,TRBJ2-1,NA,TRBV18,NA
TGTGCCAGCAGCTTAAGAGGGATGGAAAACTATGGCTACACCTTC,CASSLRGMENYGYTF,TRBJ1-2,NA,TRBV7-2,NA
TGTGCCAGCAGCTTAGAGGGACTAGCGGAGCAAGATACGCAGTATTTT,CASSLEGLAEQDTQYF,TRBJ2-3,few,TRBV13,TRBD2
TGTGCCAGCAGCGGCGCCTCGAGAGGCACAGATACGCAGTATTTT,CASSGASRGTDTQYF,TRBJ2-3,few,TRBV7-6,NA
TGTGCCGGGTGGCAGGGGGCCTACGAGCAGTACTTC,CAGWQGAYEQYF,TRBJ2-7,few,TRBV2,TRBD1
TGTGCCAGCAGCTTGTTATCTCACTACCCCTACGAGCAGTACTTC,CASSLLSHYPYEQYF,TRBJ2-7,NA,TRBV7-8,NA
TGCGCCAGCAGCCTCGGACCAACAGGGACGGGCACTGAAGCTTTCTTT,CASSLGPTGTGTEAFF,TRBJ1-1,many,TRBV4-3,NA
TGTGCCAGCAGCCAAGTCCCAGGGGCCTACGAGCAGTACTTC,CASSQVPGAYEQYF,TRBJ2-7,many,TRBV4-2,NA
TGTGCCAGCAGCCAATGGTTGGGGGGACTCTACGAGCAGTACTTC,CASSQWLGGLYEQYF,TRBJ2-7,NA,TRBV4-2,NA
TGTGCCAGCAGTACCCCCGCCAGGGTCGGCACAGATACGCAGTATTTT,CASSTPARVGTDTQYF,TRBJ2-3,NA,TRBV12-3/TRBV12-4,NA
TGTGCCAGCCGCAAGGGGGGGGTGGATGAAAAACTGTTTTTT,CASRKGGVDEKLFF,TRBJ1-4,NA,TRBV11-2,NA
TGTGCCAGCAGTTACCCCCTCTCGGGGGCCAACGTCCTGACTTTC,CASSYPLSGANVLTF,TRBJ2-6,few,TRBV6-2/TRBV6-3,NA
TGTGCCAGCATCCCGCACCGGGGGCGCACCGGGGAGCTGTTTTTT,CASIPHRGRTGELFF,TRBJ2-2,few,TRBV7-9,NA
TGTGCCAGCACCTTATCCAGAGACTACGAGCAGTACTTC,CASTLSRDYEQYF,TRBJ2-7,NA,TRBV7-2,NA
TGTGCCAGCAGCCCCCACGCAGGGGGCGCCTACAATGAGCAGTTCTTC,CASSPHAGGAYNEQFF,TRBJ2-1,few,TRBV12-3/TRBV12-4,TRBD1
TGTGCCGGCAGTCAAGATAGCAATCAGCCCCAGCATTTT,CAGSQDSNQPQHF,TRBJ1-5,NA,TRBV12-3/TRBV12-4,NA
TGTGCCACCGCGGACGGCGGCTATGGCTACACCTTC,CATADGGYGYTF,TRBJ1-2,NA,TRBV19,NA
TGCGCCAGCAGCCAAGGTGGTAGGAATGACCAGTACTTC,CASSQGGRNDQYF,TRBJ2-5,many,TRBV4-1,NA
TGTGCCAGCAGCTCCAGGGGCGACTTTAGGGATGAGCAGTTCTTC,CASSSRGDFRDEQFF,TRBJ2-1,NA,TRBV11-2,NA
TGTGCCAGCGGGGGGACCCTAAGATACGAGCAGTACTTC,CASGGTLRYEQYF,TRBJ2-7,NA,TRBV6-5,NA
TGCAGCGTTGAAGAGACAGATGCGTACACCGGGGAGCTGTTTTTT,CSVEETDAYTGELFF,TRBJ2-2,NA,TRBV29-1,NA
TGCGCCAGCAGCCCAGCCAGCGGGGGCCAAGAGACCCAGTACTTC,CASSPASGGQETQYF,TRBJ2-5,few,TRBV4-3,TRBD2
TGTGCCAGCAGCTTAGTAACCGGGGCTGGGGAGCAGTACTTC,CASSLVTGAGEQYF,TRBJ2-7,NA,TRBV7-2,NA
TGTGCCAGCAGTTTAGAGCCGGGGACCCCCTACGAGCAGTACTTC,CASSLEPGTPYEQYF,TRBJ2-7,NA,TRBV27,NA
TGTGCCAGCAGTTCACCGGGACAGGGAAAAGCTTTCTTT,CASSSPGQGKAFF,TRBJ1-1,few,TRBV12-3/TRBV12-4,TRBD1
TGTGCCAGCAGTCCCTACCCCCCAAGCGGGGGATACAATGAGCAGTTCTTC,CASSPYPPSGGYNEQFF,TRBJ2-1,few,TRBV27,TRBD2
TGTGCCAGCGGCTTAGCACCCGGGGCGGCCTACGAGCAGTACTTC,CASGLAPGAAYEQYF,TRBJ2-7,NA,TRBV9,NA
TGTGCCAGCAGCTCAACTTCGGGGGTTGCTTACGAGCAGTACTTC,CASSSTSGVAYEQYF,TRBJ2-7,NA,TRBV11-2,NA
TGCAGCGTTGAAGGGGGCGGAGGAATTTCCGACTACGAGCAGTACTTC,CSVEGGGGISDYEQYF,TRBJ2-7,many,TRBV29-1,NA
TGCGCCAGCAGCTACCGGGCCCGGGACCGTAACACAGATACGCAGTATTTT,CASSYRARDRNTDTQYF,TRBJ2-3,few,TRBV4-1,NA
TGCAGTGCCCGGCCGGGACTTGAACTCTACGAGCAGTACTTC,CSARPGLELYEQYF,TRBJ2-7,many,TRBV20-1,NA
TGTGCCAGCAGCGTAGTAGCGGCGACAGATACGCAGTATTTT,CASSVVAATDTQYF,TRBJ2-3,NA,TRBV9,NA
TGTGCCAGCAGTTTTGGACTAGCGGCTATCACAGATACGCAGTATTTT,CASSFGLAAITDTQYF,TRBJ2-3,many,TRBV28,TRBD2
TGCAGTGCTAGAGTTGTAGCGGGAGGCATGGTAGATACGCAGTATTTT,CSARVVAGGMVDTQYF,TRBJ2-3,NA,TRBV20-1,TRBD2
TGCGCCAGCAGCCAGTTAAACCGGGTCGACTTTAATGAAAAACTGCTTTTT,CASSQLNRVDFNEKLLF,TRBJ1-4,NA,TRBV4-1,NA
TGCGCCAGCAGCCCCGACCAACGGGACAGGGGCCACCCTAGCACAGATACGCAGTATTTT,CASSPDQRDRGHPSTDTQYF,TRBJ2-3,NA,TRBV4-1,TRBD1
TGTGCCAGCAGCACAACTACTAGCGGAACTAACACCGGGGAGCTGTTTTTT,CASSTTTSGTNTGELFF,TRBJ2-2,NA,TRBV7-9,TRBD2
TGTGCCAGCAGCTTCGGCGGTAGCACAGATACGCAGTTTTTT,CASSFGGSTDTQFF,TRBJ2-3,NA,TRBV13,NA
TGCAGCGTGAGACGTGGCACTTTGCAGTATTTT,CSVRRGTLQYF,TRBJ2-3,many,TRBV29-1,NA
TGCGGGTCTAGCGGGAGCGCAGATACGCAGCATTTT,CGSSGSADTQHF,TRBJ1-5,NA,TRBV27,NA
TGTGCCAGCAGCTTACCTACCGGGACTAGCGGGCAGCTCTTC,CASSLPTGTSGQLF,TRBJ2-1,once,TRBV7-2,TRBD2
TGCAGCGTTGAACCTCCGGGACTAGCGGGATGGGGCCTGGAAGAGCCCCAGTACTTC,CSVEPPGLAGWGLEEPQYF,TRBJ2-5,NA,TRBV29-1,TRBD2